This TCR beta chain was retrieved from a study of T cell repertoires in cytomegalovirus infection. At the level of the study: In the study, CMV epitopes included recently identified HLA-C-restricted and well-studied HLA-B-restricted ones. Overall study results and limits: CMV-specific TCR beta clonotypes restricted by HLA-C dominated the ex vivo response. Cumulative frequency of public TCR beta families picked out carriers of CMV plus the relevant HLA.

One entry per CDR3 protein, called by TCRdb with MiXCR from the reads. The sample holds approximately 990,000 distinct CDR3 sequences, under 40% seen once. On this clonotype: Its target is not known.

The receptor's source is a human donor in good health (CMV status not recorded). Some clones in this sample may be carry-over from other donors' samples. Source: cultured CD8+ T cells from PBMCs, taken from culture after CMV antigen stimulation.

CDR3 bases: TGTGCCAGCAGCCAATCGGTCGGACGGGGGGCCCTGAGCACAGATACGCAGTATTTT. Translated, it gives CASSQSVGRGALSTDTQYF. The rearrangement uses TRBV3-1 and TRBJ2-3, with a tentative D call TRBD2 (7 bases). Per germline, CDR1 LGHDT and CDR2 YNNKEL (reference sequence). This CDR3 region has 19 residues. V gave up 2 bases and J gave up 0 bases, with 21 bases separating them.